The entry below describes one T cell receptor beta chain. Original processing notes: Cell counts per sample came from amplifying reference gene primers. TCRdb's copy holds only in-frame clones and misses some; the assay was immunoSEQ multiplex PCR. V and J calls and clone size are those listed in that table; D and trimming were worked out from the DNA. There are 120,000 to 150,000 clones in the sample; under 85% occur only once, and 5.5% to 8% lies in the top ten. The germline gives CDR1 LGHDT, CDR2 YNNKEL (reference sequence). The CDR3 length is 15 residues. Deletions cut 1 base from V and 1 base from J, with 8 bases between. This sample is part of a study of blood T cell repertoires in COVID-19.

V and J are TRBV3-1 (or the pseudogene TRBV3-2) and TRBJ1-3; D gene uncertain. The TCR was taken from a human donor in a cohort sampled during active COVID-19. The sample was peripheral blood. Here the CDR3 reads CASSQGTMSGNTIYF. In nucleotides, the CDR3 is TGTGCCAGCAGCCAAGGAACAATGTCTGGAAACACCATATATTTT.